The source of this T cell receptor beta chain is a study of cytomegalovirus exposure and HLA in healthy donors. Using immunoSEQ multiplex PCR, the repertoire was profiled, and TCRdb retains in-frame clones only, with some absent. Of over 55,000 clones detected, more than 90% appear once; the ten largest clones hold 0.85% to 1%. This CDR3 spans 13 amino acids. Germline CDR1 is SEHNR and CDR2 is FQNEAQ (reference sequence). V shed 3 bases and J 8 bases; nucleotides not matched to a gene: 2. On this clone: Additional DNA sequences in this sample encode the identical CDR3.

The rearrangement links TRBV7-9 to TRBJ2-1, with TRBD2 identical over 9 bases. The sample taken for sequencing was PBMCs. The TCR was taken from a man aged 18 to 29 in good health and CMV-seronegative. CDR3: CASSLGTSYEQFF. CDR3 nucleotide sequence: TGTGCCAGCAGCTTGGGGACTAGCTATGAGCAGTTCTTC.